The clone carrying this T cell receptor beta chain was observed at least ten times. Its target is not known. This sample is drawn from a study of blood T cells in healthy people across ages. The germline gives CDR1 SGHTA, CDR2 FQGTGA. V lost 5 bases and J 0 bases, leaving 8 bases between the germline ends. This CDR3 is built from 15 residues. For the second PCR, which ran for about 6 to 11 cycles, a sample-barcoded 5' primer and a J-beta primer mix were used. A tag from a template-switch adaptor with 12 random nucleotides marked each cDNA molecule. TCRdb re-analysed the 5' RACE reads in MiXCR, keeping a single row per CDR3 protein. Among around 650,000 distinct CDR3 sequences listed, about a third were seen once. Study-level results: Long-lived donors exceeded aged donors in naive CD4+ cells and diversity.

Sample: blood. The sequence derives from a woman over 75 in good health. The V and J genes are TRBV7-3 and TRBJ2-6; D perhaps matches TRBD2 (5 bases). The CDR3 DNA follows: TGTGCCAGCAGCCTTCGGGACTCTGGGGCCAACGTCCTGACTTTC. Encoded protein: CASSLRDSGANVLTF.